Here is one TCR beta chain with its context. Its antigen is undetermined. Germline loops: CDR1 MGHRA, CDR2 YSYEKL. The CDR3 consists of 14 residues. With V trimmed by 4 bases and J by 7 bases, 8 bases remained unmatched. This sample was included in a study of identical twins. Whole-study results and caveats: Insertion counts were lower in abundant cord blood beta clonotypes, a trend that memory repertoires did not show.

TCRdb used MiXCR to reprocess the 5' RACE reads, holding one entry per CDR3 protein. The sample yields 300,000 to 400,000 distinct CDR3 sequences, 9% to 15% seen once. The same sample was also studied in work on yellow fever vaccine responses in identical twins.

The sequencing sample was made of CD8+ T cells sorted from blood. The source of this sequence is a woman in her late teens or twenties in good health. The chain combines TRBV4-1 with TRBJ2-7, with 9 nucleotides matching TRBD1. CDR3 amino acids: CASSLGQGPREQYF. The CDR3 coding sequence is TGCGCCAGCAGCCTGGGACAGGGACCGAGGGAGCAGTACTTC.